This T cell receptor (beta chain) is drawn from a study of T cell responses to AZD1222 COVID-19 vaccine. Findings of the study overall: White British donors predominated, females outnumbered males, and clonal diversity was possibly underestimated.

A note on this clone: Antigen unknown.

Measured with immunoSEQ multiplex PCR; TCRdb has only the in-frame clones, and not every one. This table holds some 130,000 clones, less than 95% found once. The length of the CDR3 is 17 residues. Germline CDR1 reads MGHDK; CDR2 reads SYGVNS. Trimming cost V 2 bases and J 4 bases, with 18 bases left between them. The rearrangement uses TRBV25-1 and TRBJ1-3, with no clear D. The material was peripheral blood, obtained on day 0 of AZD1222 vaccination. The receptor was isolated from an adult in good health. The chain's CDR3 is CASSEPPSTGRGNTIYF. For the CDR3, the DNA is TGTGCCAGCAGTGAACCCCCCTCAACTGGGAGGGGAAACACCATATATTTT.